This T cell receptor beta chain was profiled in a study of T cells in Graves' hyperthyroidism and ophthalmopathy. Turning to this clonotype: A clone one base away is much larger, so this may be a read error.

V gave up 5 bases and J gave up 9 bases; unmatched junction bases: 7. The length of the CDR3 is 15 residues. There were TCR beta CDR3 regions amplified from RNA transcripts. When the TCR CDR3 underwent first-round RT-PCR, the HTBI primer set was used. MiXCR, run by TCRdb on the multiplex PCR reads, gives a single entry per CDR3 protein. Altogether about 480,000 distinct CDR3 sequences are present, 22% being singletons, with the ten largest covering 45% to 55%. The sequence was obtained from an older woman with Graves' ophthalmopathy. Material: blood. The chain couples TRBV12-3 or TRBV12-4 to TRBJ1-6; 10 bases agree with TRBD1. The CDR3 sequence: CASSPRQGAGSPLHF. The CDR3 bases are TGTGCCAGCAGTCCCCGACAGGGGGCAGGTTCACCCCTCCACTTT.